The entry below gives a single T cell receptor beta chain sequence along with its context. The clone's antigen remains unknown. No clone much larger than this one lies a single base away; base qualities are absent. The sample belongs to a study of blood T cell repertoires in COVID-19 (TCRdb year 2020). Regarding the complete study: The collaborator samples originated in the United States, Italy and Spain and spanned the acute and convalescent phases of COVID-19. The material from the prospective study consisted of cDNA or gDNA derived from T cells, B-cell-depleted T cells, or PBMCs. Deeply sampled blood TCRbeta repertoires from subjects exposed to, actively infected with, or recovered from COVID-19 were included in the dataset. The repertoires were made available in a free public database intended to serve as a resource for research on the immune response to SARS-CoV-2. Samples came from the ongoing ImmuneRACE study (first 160 participants) plus 1,254 subjects from 6 global collaborators. The sample metadata nearly always contained a de-identified subject ID, COVID-19 status, age in years and sex. Where HLA class I and class II types were available, the types were taken from metadata supplied by the sample provider, not from assay-based typing. Results the study describes overall, beyond this receptor: Clinical and demographic metadata were provided uncurated, with the amount varying by source and participant.

The CDR3 covers 13 residues, taking in both the cysteine and the phenylalanine. Left in the record is the CDR3 DNA by itself, 39 bases read in frame from the first base. The germline ends are 10 bases apart after V is trimmed by 0 bases and J by 8 bases. The CDR1 and CDR2 encoded by the germline V gene are LGHNA and YNFKEQ. TCRbeta CDR3 regions were amplified from genomic DNA by means of the immunoSEQ Assay, a bias-controlled multiplex PCR. The authors processed their data as follows. Nucleated cell counts per sample were estimated from amplification of reference gene primers within the assay. To quantify the absolute abundance of each unique TCRbeta CDR3 rearrangement, sequence reads were collapsed and filtered. Productive Simpson clonality was computed per sample as the square root of Simpson's diversity index over productive rearrangements. In its TCRdb copy, this immuneACCESS table keeps in-frame sequences only and misses some clones. Where compared with another copy, unresolved V genes explain less than half of these, and the others have no known cause. D and trimming come from the DNA, and the V and J calls and clone size come from that table. Here the sample has about 150,000 clones; roughly 88% occur a single time. The ten largest make up 9.8% of the sample.

Collaborating institutions collected whole blood in K2EDTA tubes following their own protocols. For TCRbeta analysis, collaborators shipped samples as frozen whole blood, isolated PBMCs, or DNA extracted from either of those sample types. The source is a woman aged 50 to 60 with acute or convalescent COVID-19. Material: peripheral blood. The chain uses TRBV4-2 and TRBJ1-2; no D gene call is confident. Here is the DNA: TGTGCCAGCAGCCAAGACAGGCATGGAGGCTACACCTTC. Translated, it reads CASSQDRHGGYTF.